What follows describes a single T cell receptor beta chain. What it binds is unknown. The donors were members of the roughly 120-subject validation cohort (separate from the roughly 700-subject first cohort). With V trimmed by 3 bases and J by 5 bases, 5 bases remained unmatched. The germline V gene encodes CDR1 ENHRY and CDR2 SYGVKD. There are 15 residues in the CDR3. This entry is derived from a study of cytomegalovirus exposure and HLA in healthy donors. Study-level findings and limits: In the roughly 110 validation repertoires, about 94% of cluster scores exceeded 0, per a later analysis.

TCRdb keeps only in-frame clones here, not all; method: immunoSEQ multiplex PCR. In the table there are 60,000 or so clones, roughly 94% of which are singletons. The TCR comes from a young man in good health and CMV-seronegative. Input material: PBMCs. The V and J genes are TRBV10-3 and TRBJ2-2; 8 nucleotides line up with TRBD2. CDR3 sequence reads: CAISDELAGTGELFF. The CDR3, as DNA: TGTGCCATCAGTGACGAGCTAGCGGGTACCGGGGAGCTGTTTTTT.